One and the same sample provided the 31 T cell receptor beta chains below, sequenced in a study of cytomegalovirus exposure and HLA in healthy donors. The PCR used 60 Vbeta and 13 Jbeta primers. Data came from immunoSEQ multiplex PCR; TCRdb stores just in-frame clones and leaves some out. The sample includes some 160,000 clones, 73% seen only once; the top ten take under 7%. Sequences were obtained from PBMCs. Every receptor here comes from a woman under 30 in good health and CMV-seropositive.

The chain has TRBV15 and TRBJ2-7; D is possibly TRBD1 (6 bases). V was shortened by 5 bases and J by 3 bases, with 11 bases between the two germline ends. Per the germline V gene, CDR1 is LNHNV and CDR2 is YYDKDF (reference sequence). CDR3 length equals 13 residues. CDR3 bases: TGTGCCACCAGCCTCGGACAGAGCTACGAGCAGTACTTC. It specifies CATSLGQSYEQYF.

The table lists this clone with a few counts. The chain recombines TRBV7-9 with TRBJ2-2, with 9 positions matching TRBD1. J lost 6 bases, V lost 1 base, and 3 bases had no gene match. This CDR3 has 15 residues. The germline CDR1 and CDR2 sequences are SEHNR and FQNEAQ (reference sequence). CDR3 amino acids: CASSLGDRDSGELFF. CDR3 bases: TGTGCCAGCAGCTTAGGGGACAGGGATTCCGGGGAGCTGTTTTTT.

The chain joins TRBV4-2 to TRBJ2-3, with TRBD2 matching 12 bases. The CDR3 totals 18 residues. The V gene end was trimmed by 0 bases and the J gene end by 1 base; junction bases not matched to a gene: 5. Germline lookup yields CDR1 LGHNA and CDR2 YNFKEQ. The chain's CDR3 is CASSQDRTSGGRTDTQYF. The CDR3 coding sequence is TGTGCCAGCAGCCAAGACCGCACTAGCGGGGGGCGCACAGATACGCAGTATTTT.

This clone was observed a single time. Other nucleotide sequences in the sample specify the same CDR3. The J gene is TRBJ2-1, the V gene TRBV28; 12 bases are a match to TRBD2. J lost 5 bases, V lost 5 bases, and 7 bases had no gene match. The germline gives CDR1 MDHEN, CDR2 SYDVKM. The CDR3 consists of 16 residues. The CDR3 DNA sequence: TGTGCCAGCAGTCCTCTAGCGGGGGGGCAGAACAATGAGCAGTTCTTC. The encoded protein is CASSPLAGGQNNEQFF.

This clone was picked up a small number of times. The rearrangement joins TRBV5-4 to TRBJ1-4; TRBD1 is a possible D gene (5 bases). There are 16 residues in the CDR3. Germline V gene lookup returns CDR1 SGHNT and CDR2 YYREEE (reference sequence). The V gene lost 4 bases and the J gene lost 8 bases, with 21 bases spanning the gap. The CDR3 nucleotides are TGTGCCAGCAGCCCTGGCGGTAGGGGCGACGGGGAAAAACTGTTTTTT. It specifies CASSPGGRGDGEKLFF.

This clone came up a few times. V and J are TRBV6-4 and TRBJ2-6; D possibly corresponds to TRBD1 (6 bases). Trimming took off 4 bases at V and 1 base at J, with 8 bases between the two ends. The CDR3 runs to 15 residues. The germline CDR1 and CDR2 sequences are MRHNA and SNTAGT. The CDR3 is CASSATGSGANVLTF. The CDR3 nucleotides read TGTGCCAGCAGTGCAACAGGGTCTGGGGCCAACGTCCTGACTTTC.

This clone turned up a few times. V gene TRBV11-3 combines with J gene TRBJ1-1, with D maybe TRBD1 (5 bases). The CDR3 runs to 16 residues. V lost 1 base and J 3 bases, leaving 15 bases between the germline ends. Per germline, CDR1 SGHNT and CDR2 YENEEA. CDR3 in DNA: TGTGCCAGCAGCTTAGGATCGGGTAGGGGTGACACTGAAGCTTTCTTT. It is translated as CASSLGSGRGDTEAFF.

The chain has TRBV6-5 and TRBJ2-7, with D uncertain. Germline V gene lookup returns CDR1 MNHEY and CDR2 SVGAGI. This CDR3 spans 14 amino acids. V was pared by 4 bases and J by 6 bases, with 16 bases between. CDR3 protein: CASSSQVFPLEQYF. The CDR3 coding sequence is TGTGCCAGCAGTTCCCAGGTCTTCCCTCTCGAGCAGTACTTC.

The chain joins TRBV5-8 to TRBJ1-1; D might be TRBD1 (5 bases). Germline V gene lookup returns CDR1 SGHTS and CDR2 YDEGEE. This CDR3 comprises 13 residues. V was trimmed by 0 bases and J by 6 bases, leaving 9 bases between them. The CDR3 is CASSLGGVAEAFF. As DNA, the CDR3 is TGTGCCAGCAGCTTGGGGGGGGTCGCTGAAGCTTTCTTT.

A few counts support this clone. In the same sample, other DNA sequences code for this CDR3. The rearrangement uses TRBV2 and TRBJ1-1; weak D call: TRBD1 (6 bases). The CDR3 runs 14 residues. The V and J ends lost 5 bases and 5 bases respectively, with 15 bases between them. Germline loops: CDR1 SNHLY, CDR2 FYNNEI. CDR3 DNA sequence: TGTGCCAGCAGTCAACAGGGTGTGGGGACTGAAGCTTTCTTT. Translating gives CASSQQGVGTEAFF.

The chain has TRBV21-1 and TRBJ2-1; TRBD2 is taken as the D call from the table, unchecked against the DNA. TRBV21-1 is a pseudogene segment. The CDR3 is made up of 16 amino acids. The CDR3 DNA is TGTGCCAGCAGGACAATAAGCGGGGGGGCGCCCCATGAGCAGTTCTTC. Encoded protein: CASRTISGGAPHEQFF.

This clone has more than one count but fewer than ten. The V gene is TRBV7-9, the J gene TRBJ2-7, with TRBD1 matching 10 bases. The V gene end was trimmed by 4 bases and the J gene end by 5 bases; junction bases not matched to a gene: 14. The germline CDR1 and CDR2 sequences are SEHNR and FQNEAQ (reference sequence). The CDR3 loop spans 17 amino acids. The CDR3 DNA reads as TGTGCCAGCAGCTCCCAAAGGACCGGGACAGGGGAACACGAGCAGTACTTC. It encodes CASSSQRTGTGEHEQYF.

The rearrangement links TRBV19 to TRBJ2-2, with 7 bases identical to TRBD1. Germline loops: CDR1 LNHDA, CDR2 SQIVND (reference sequence). The CDR3 length is 16 residues. Trimming at V came to 5 bases and at J to 1 base, leaving 7 bases not matched to a gene. CDR3 residues: CASSGTDRLNTGELFF. The CDR3 bases are TGTGCCAGTAGTGGGACAGACCGATTGAACACCGGGGAGCTGTTTTTT.

This sequence joins TRBV10-3 and TRBJ2-1, with 10 bases matching TRBD1. V shed 2 bases, J shed 16 bases, and the junction held 5 bases outside the gene matches. The CDR3 length is 12 residues. CDR1 and CDR2 (germline): ENHRY, SYGVKD. CDR3 in DNA: TGTGCCATCAGTGAGGACAGGGGGCTGGTTTTCTTC. Translating it yields CAISEDRGLVFF.

The V gene is TRBV29-1, the J gene TRBJ2-2; D ambiguous. Trimming left V 8 bases short and J 2 bases short, with 9 bases between. This CDR3 has 12 amino acids. Germline V gene lookup returns CDR1 SQVTM and CDR2 ANQGSEA. As DNA, the CDR3 is TGCAGCTTCTTAACTAACACCGGGGAGCTGTTTTTT. Translation: CSFLTNTGELFF.

J is TRBJ1-3 and V is TRBV7-6; D is uncertain. CDR1 SGHVS and CDR2 FNYEAQ come from the germline V gene. This CDR3 has 14 residues. V was clipped by 5 bases and J by 5 bases, with 13 bases between them. The CDR3 region has the DNA TGTGCCAGCAGCCTTACGGACTCACGAAACACCATATATTTT. This translates into CASSLTDSRNTIYF. Variable domain in full (rest from reference TRBV7-6 and TRBJ1-3): GAGVSQSPRYKVTKRGQDVALRCDPISGHVSLYWYRQALGQGPEFLTYFNYEAQQDKSGLPNDRFSAERPEGSISTLTIQRTEQRDSAMYRCASSLTDSRNTIYFGEGSWLTVV.

The V gene is TRBV7-8, the J gene TRBJ2-7, with 8 bases matching TRBD1. The CDR3 is made up of 16 amino acids. The J segment lost 3 bases and the V segment lost 1 base, leaving 8 bases of the junction unmatched. Germline assignment: CDR1 SGHVS and CDR2 FQNEAQ. In DNA form, the CDR3 reads TGTGCCAGCAGCTTAGTCTTAGGCGACAGGGGCTACGAGCAGTACTTC. Residues: CASSLVLGDRGYEQYF.

The CDR3, as DNA: TGTGCCAGCAGCTCCCCGACAGCTAGCACAGATACGCAGTATTTT. This encodes CASSSPTASTDTQYF. The rearrangement uses TRBV7-8 and TRBJ2-3, with D perhaps TRBD1 (5 bases). This CDR3 contains 15 residues. Trimming cost V 4 bases and J 0 bases, with 11 bases left between them. Germline CDR1 SGHVS, CDR2 FQNEAQ.

The chain is built from TRBV5-8 and TRBJ1-2, with D possibly matching TRBD1 (6 bases). The CDR3 has 14 amino acids. V dropped 4 bases and J dropped 3 bases, with 13 bases sitting between them. Germline V gene sequence: CDR1 SGHTS, CDR2 YDEGEE. CDR3 loop: CASSPDQGYYGYTF. CDR3 in DNA: TGTGCCAGCAGCCCTGACCAGGGGTACTATGGCTACACCTTC.

The V and J genes are TRBV7-2 and TRBJ1-4; maybe TRBD1 (5 bases). Per the germline V gene, CDR1 is SGHTA and CDR2 is FQGNSA. The length of the CDR3 is 15 residues. V shed 2 bases and J shed 0 bases, with 7 bases lying between them. The DNA of the CDR3 is TGTGCCAGCAGCTTACAGACAGCAACTAATGAAAAACTGTTTTTT. This codes for CASSLQTATNEKLFF.

J is TRBJ2-1 and V is TRBV13, with 9 nucleotides matching TRBD2. This CDR3 contains 15 residues. V shed 2 bases, J shed 8 bases, and the junction held 7 bases outside the gene matches. Germline CDR1 PRHDT, CDR2 FYEKMQ (reference sequence). CDR3 loop: CASSLRRGGLDEQFF. In DNA form, the CDR3 reads TGTGCCAGCAGCTTAAGGCGGGGGGGCCTCGATGAGCAGTTCTTC.

The chain employs TRBV5-1 and TRBJ2-5; 7 bases align to TRBD1. The CDR3 is 14 amino acids. V shed 3 bases, J shed 1 base, and the junction held 3 bases outside the gene matches. Looked up from germline, CDR1 is SGHRS and CDR2 is YFSETQ. DNA for the CDR3: TGCGCCAGCAGCTCGGGACAGATCCAAGAGACCCAGTACTTC. Translating it yields CASSSGQIQETQYF.

This rearrangement joins TRBV27 to TRBJ2-7; the D is unclear. V lost 5 bases, J lost 5 bases, and 13 bases lay in between. Per germline, CDR1 MNHEY and CDR2 SMNVEV (reference sequence). The CDR3 totals 13 residues. The CDR3 DNA sequence: TGTGCCAGCAGTCCTTTGACACCAAACGAGCAGTACTTC. Translation: CASSPLTPNEQYF.

V is TRBV6-5 and J is TRBJ2-5; D is possibly TRBD1 (6 bases). The CDR3 is 14 residues long. The V end was cut by 6 bases, the J end by 7 bases, with 18 bases between. CDR1 and CDR2 (germline): MNHEY, SVGAGI. CDR3 coding DNA: TGTGCCAGCAGCTCCCGGGACAACCCTGGGACCCAGTACTTC. This translates into CASSSRDNPGTQYF.

This clone has more than one count but fewer than ten. The gene calls are TRBV27 and TRBJ1-5; possibly TRBD1 for D (6 bases). The ends were cut back, 3 bases at V and 7 bases at J, with 7 bases in the middle. The germline gives CDR1 MNHEY, CDR2 SMNVEV (reference sequence). The CDR3 covers 12 residues. The CDR3 nucleotides read TGTGCCAGCAGTTTTCAGGGGCAGCCCCAGCATTTT. Residues: CASSFQGQPQHF.

The rearrangement uses TRBV19 and TRBJ2-7; D is unclear. Trimming cost V 5 bases and J 4 bases, with 21 bases left between them. Germline V lookup: CDR1 LNHDA, CDR2 SQIVND (reference sequence). This CDR3 comprises 16 residues. In DNA, the CDR3 is TGTGCCAGTAGTCCATCGCCGGCAGGATTAATTTACGAGCAGTACTTC. As protein: CASSPSPAGLIYEQYF.

V usage is TRBV28 and J usage is TRBJ1-6, with D uncertain. Trimming took off 1 base at V and 1 base at J, with 8 bases between the two ends. The germline gives CDR1 MDHEN, CDR2 SYDVKM. This CDR3 spans 16 amino acids. The DNA of the CDR3 is TGTGCCAGCAGTTTATTCCGCGCGTCCTATAATTCACCCCTCCACTTT. Translating gives CASSLFRASYNSPLHF.

The chain links TRBV7-3 to TRBJ2-7; D gene uncertain. V was trimmed by 0 bases and J by 6 bases, leaving 3 bases between them. There are 11 residues in the CDR3. CDR1 SGHTA and CDR2 FQGTGA come from the germline V gene. The CDR3 spells CASSLTAEQYF. The CDR3 DNA reads as TGTGCCAGCAGCTTAACGGCCGAGCAGTACTTC. Supplemented by reference TRBV7-3 and TRBJ2-7, the full variable domain reads GAGVSQTPSNKVTEKGKYVELRCDPISGHTALYWYRQSLGQGPEFLIYFQGTGAADDSGLPNDRFFAVRPEGSVSTLKIQRTERGDSAVYLCASSLTAEQYFGPGTRLTVT.

The chain couples TRBV7-2 to TRBJ2-3, with TRBD2 identical over 16 bases. Germline values: CDR1 SGHTA, CDR2 FQGNSA. The ends lost 2 bases at V and 0 bases at J; junction bases unmatched: 5. This CDR3 spans 19 amino acids. Written as DNA, the CDR3 is TGTGCCAGCAGCTTATACGCGGGACTAGCGGGGGGGAGCACAGATACGCAGTATTTT. Its protein is CASSLYAGLAGGSTDTQYF.

The chain carries TRBV30 and TRBJ1-6; 9 bases fit TRBD1. This CDR3 is 14 amino acids long. V lost 4 bases to trimming and J lost 14 bases; unmatched junction nucleotides: 12. Germline CDR1 reads GTSNPN; CDR2 reads SVGIG (reference sequence). The CDR3 spells CAWTPGTGKSTLHF. CDR3 DNA sequence: TGTGCCTGGACCCCCGGGACAGGGAAGTCGACCCTCCACTTT.

Concerning this clone itself: A read error may produce the germline difference seen at one junction end. The J gene is TRBJ2-1, the V gene TRBV30; no definite D call. Germline loops: CDR1 GTSNPN, CDR2 SVGIG (reference sequence). The CDR3 spans 10 residues. CDR3 sequence reads: CAWSSNEQFF. The CDR3 region has the DNA TGTGCCTGGTCCTCCAATGAGCAGTTCTTC. Complete variable domain (other parts from reference TRBV30 and TRBJ2-1): SQTIHQWPATLVQPVGSPLSLECTVEGTSNPNLYWYRQAAGRGLQLLFYSVGIGQISSEVPQNLSASRPQDRQFILSSKKLLLSDSGFYLCAWSSNEQFFGPGTRLTVL.